Following are 14 T cell receptor beta chains from one sample sequenced in a study of T cells in Graves' hyperthyroidism and ophthalmopathy. Researchers amplified the TCR beta CDR3 regions from RNA transcripts. The study used the HTBI primer set for a first-round RT-PCR of the TCR CDR3. TCRdb reanalysed the multiplex PCR reads using MiXCR and keeps one entry per CDR3 protein. The data hold roughly 750,000 distinct CDR3 sequences, with approximately 16% observed a single time. The specimen sequenced was blood. All receptors derive from a man aged 18 to 29 with Graves' hyperthyroidism.

This clonotype was observed a few times. This chain connects TRBV20-1 to TRBJ2-3; TRBD2 matches at 11 bases. The V gene end was trimmed by 5 bases and the J gene end by 0 bases; junction bases not matched to a gene: 4. Germline V gives CDR1 DFQATT, CDR2 SNEGSKA (reference sequence). CDR3 length: 15 amino acids. The CDR3 protein is CSAPTSGVSTDTQYF. The DNA of the CDR3 is TGCAGTGCTCCGACTAGCGGGGTGAGCACAGATACGCAGTATTTT.

This clonotype was observed at least ten times. The chain is built from TRBV12-3 or TRBV12-4 and TRBJ2-6; D gene unclear. The length of the CDR3 is 14 residues. V dropped 3 bases and J dropped 3 bases, with 6 bases sitting between them. The CDR3 DNA reads as TGTGCCAGCAGTTTGTTTGATGGGGCCAACGTCCTGACTTTC. Its translation: CASSLFDGANVLTF.

The chain uses TRBV4-2 and TRBJ1-6; a weak D match, TRBD1 (5 bases). The CDR3 has 14 amino acids. V lost 3 bases to trimming and J lost 10 bases, with 13 bases between them. Germline values: CDR1 LGHNA, CDR2 YNFKEQ. In nucleotides, the CDR3 is TGTGCCAGCAGCCAGGGGTGGGGGGGGTCACCCCTCCACTTT. Translation gives CASSQGWGGSPLHF.

The rearrangement links TRBV18 to TRBJ1-3; D remains ambiguous. CDR3 size: 16 residues. Looked up from germline, CDR1 is KGHSH and CDR2 is LQKENI. V lost 2 bases, J lost 0 bases, and 11 bases lay in between. CDR3 nucleotide sequence: TGTGCCAGCTCACCATCGGCGGCCCTCTCTGGAAACACCATATATTTT. As protein: CASSPSAALSGNTIYF. The full variable domain, rest sourced from reference TRBV18 and TRBJ1-3, is NAGVMQNPRHLVRRRGQEARLRCSPMKGHSHVYWYRQLPEEGLKFMVYLQKENIIDESGMPKERFSAEFPKEGPSILRIQQVVRGDSAAYFCASSPSAALSGNTIYFGEGSWLTVV.

This clonotype was recorded at least ten times. The CDR3 here is CASSLVQGAGEQYF. CDR3 coding DNA: TGTGCCAGCAGTCTAGTACAGGGGGCGGGTGAGCAGTACTTC. The rearrangement joins TRBV6-1 to TRBJ2-7; 9 nucleotides line up with TRBD1. The CDR3 is 14 amino acids. The junction had 9 bases not matched to a gene; V was cut back by 5 bases and J by 7 bases. Germline loops: CDR1 MNHNS, CDR2 SASEGT.

The CDR3 DNA follows: TGTGCCAGCTCACCCGGGACCCCGGGGAATGAGACTGAAGCTTTCTTT. Translation gives CASSPGTPGNETEAFF. The rearrangement links TRBV18 to TRBJ1-1; possibly TRBD1 for D (5 bases). CDR1 and CDR2 (germline): KGHSH, LQKENI. The CDR3 is 16 residues long. Trimming cost V 3 bases and J 5 bases, with 19 bases left between them.

This clonotype was counted ten times or more. The rearrangement links TRBV13 to TRBJ2-6, with D possibly matching TRBD1 (6 bases). The CDR3 consists of 18 residues. The germline V and J ends were trimmed by 7 bases and 0 bases, with 19 bases remaining between them. Germline V CDR1 and CDR2: PRHDT, FYEKMQ (reference sequence). CDR3 bases: TGTGCCAGCACCTCCCCCGGCCAGGGGAGCTCTGGGGCCAACGTCCTGACTTTC. Its translation: CASTSPGQGSSGANVLTF.

This clonotype has a count of ten or more. This chain links TRBV3-1 with TRBJ2-5; D gene unclear. Trimming left V 1 base short and J 2 bases short, with 8 bases between. The CDR3 is made up of 14 amino acids. Germline lookup yields CDR1 LGHDT and CDR2 YNNKEL (reference sequence). The CDR3, as DNA: TGTGCCAGCAGCCAAGGACCCAGGCAAGAGACCCAGTACTTC. Translation: CASSQGPRQETQYF.

To note about this clonotype: Mismatch with germline at one junction end may stem from a read error. The chain employs TRBV12-3 or TRBV12-4 and TRBJ2-7; unclear D gene. There are 11 residues in the CDR3. The CDR3 DNA sequence: TGTGCCGGCAGTTTCGAGTACGAGCAGTACTTC. It translates to CAGSFEYEQYF.

This clonotype was observed at least ten times. The genes are TRBV2 and TRBJ1-3, with D hard to call. V lost 5 bases, J lost 1 base, and 6 bases lay in between. The CDR3 runs 13 residues. Per germline, CDR1 SNHLY and CDR2 FYNNEI. In DNA, the CDR3 is TGTGCCAGCAGTCTTAAATCTGGAAACACCATATATTTT. Translating gives CASSLKSGNTIYF.

In this sample, this clonotype turned up a few times. This chain connects TRBV4-3 to TRBJ2-5, with D possibly matching TRBD2 (5 bases). V lost 0 bases and J lost 5, with 16 bases in between. CDR1 and CDR2 from the germline V gene are LGHNA and YSLEER. CDR3 length equals 16 residues. The CDR3 DNA reads as TGCGCCAGCAGCCAAGATTGGGCGTTACCGGGGGAGACCCAGTACTTC. Its protein product is CASSQDWALPGETQYF.

This clonotype was seen a handful of times. V is TRBV28 and J is TRBJ2-3, with D possibly matching TRBD2 (6 bases). V was shortened by 6 bases and J by 5 bases, with 21 bases between the two germline ends. Germline CDR1 reads MDHEN; CDR2 reads SYDVKM. CDR3 length: 16 amino acids. The CDR3 spells CASSSARDSGGDTQYF. The CDR3 DNA reads TGTGCCAGCAGCTCCGCCCGGGACTCCGGAGGAGATACGCAGTATTTT. Drawing the rest from reference TRBV28 and TRBJ2-3, the complete variable domain is DVKVTQSSRYLVKRTGEKVFLECVQDMDHENMFWYRQDPGLGLRLIYFSYDVKMKEKGDIPEGYSVSREKKERFSLILESASTNQTSMYLCASSSARDSGGDTQYFGPGTRLTVL.

The genes are TRBV7-8 and TRBJ1-3; weak D call: TRBD1 (6 bases). There are 17 residues in the CDR3. Per the germline V gene, CDR1 is SGHVS and CDR2 is FQNEAQ. V lost 5 bases and J 0 bases, leaving 17 bases between the germline ends. CDR3 nucleotides: TGTGCCAGCAGCCCGTACAGGGAAACCTACTCTGGAAACACCATATATTTT. It codes for CASSPYRETYSGNTIYF. The complete variable domain, with remaining parts taken from reference TRBV7-8 and TRBJ1-3, reads GAGVSQSPRYKVAKRGQDVALRCDPISGHVSLFWYQQALGQGPEFLTYFQNEAQLDKSGLPSDRFFAERPEGSVSTLKIQRTQQEDSAVYLCASSPYRETYSGNTIYFGEGSWLTVV.

As regards this clonotype: The junction departs from germline at one end; a sequencing error may be responsible. This chain joins TRBV14 and TRBJ2-7; 8 nucleotides agree with TRBD1. The CDR3 has 16 residues. Germline V CDR1 and CDR2: SGHDN, FVKESK. This CDR3 reads CTSSHWTGYSGYEQYF. For the CDR3, the DNA is TGTACCAGCAGCCACTGGACAGGGTATAGTGGATACGAGCAGTACTTC.